This T cell receptor (beta chain) appears in the sequencing data of a study of control samples from healthy donors and cancer patients. This clone was seen only a few times. Other DNA sequences in the same sample also yield this CDR3. Here immunoSEQ multiplex PCR was the method, and the copy in TCRdb shows in-frame clones only, minus some. The table lists approximately 140,000 clones, 80% to 95% of them singletons. CDR1 MNHEY and CDR2 SMNVEV come from the germline V gene (reference sequence). Trimming shortened V by 3 bases and J by 0 bases, and 0 bases separated the two germline ends. This CDR3 has 13 residues.

The rearrangement links TRBV27 to TRBJ2-6; D gene uncertain. Sequenced: blood. The receptor comes from a man aged 25-45 years in good health. This chain's CDR3 is CASSFSGANVLTF. The DNA for the CDR3 is TGTGCCAGCAGTTTCTCTGGGGCCAACGTCCTGACTTTC.